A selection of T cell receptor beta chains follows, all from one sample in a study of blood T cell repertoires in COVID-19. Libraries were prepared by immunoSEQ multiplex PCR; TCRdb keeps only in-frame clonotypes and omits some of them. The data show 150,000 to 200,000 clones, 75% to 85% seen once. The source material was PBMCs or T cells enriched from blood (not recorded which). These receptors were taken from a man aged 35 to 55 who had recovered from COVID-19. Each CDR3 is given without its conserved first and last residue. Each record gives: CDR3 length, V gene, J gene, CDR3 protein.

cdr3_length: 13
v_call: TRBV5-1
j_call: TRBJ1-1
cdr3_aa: ASSLVPGANTEAF

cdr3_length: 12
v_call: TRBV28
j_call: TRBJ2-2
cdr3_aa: ASSPLDSTGELF

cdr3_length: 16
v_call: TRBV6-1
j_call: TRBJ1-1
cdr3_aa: ASSEAGQGAGRNTEAF

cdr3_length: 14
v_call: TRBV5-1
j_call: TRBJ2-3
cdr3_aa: ASSLGGSRWTDTQY

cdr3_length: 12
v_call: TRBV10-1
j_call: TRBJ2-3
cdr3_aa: ASSESREPDTQY

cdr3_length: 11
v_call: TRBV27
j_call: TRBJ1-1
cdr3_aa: ASSPEGDTEAF

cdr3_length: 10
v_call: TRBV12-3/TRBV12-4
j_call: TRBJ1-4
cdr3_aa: ASGILAQKLF

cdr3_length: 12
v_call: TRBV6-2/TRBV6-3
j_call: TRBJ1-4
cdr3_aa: ASSRTVTNEKLF

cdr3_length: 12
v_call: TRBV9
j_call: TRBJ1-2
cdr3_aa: ASSETTVPYGYT

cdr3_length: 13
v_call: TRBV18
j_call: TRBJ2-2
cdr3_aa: ASSPTSGATGELF

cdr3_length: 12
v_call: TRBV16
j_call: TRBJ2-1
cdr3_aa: ASSQLGQLNEQF

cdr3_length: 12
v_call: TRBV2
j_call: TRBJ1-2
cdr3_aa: ASSEWGRNYGYT

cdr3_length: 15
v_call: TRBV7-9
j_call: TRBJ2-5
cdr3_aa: ASSWTPGQGEPETQY

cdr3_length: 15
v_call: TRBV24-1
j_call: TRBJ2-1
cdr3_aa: ATSDFKTSGRGNEQF

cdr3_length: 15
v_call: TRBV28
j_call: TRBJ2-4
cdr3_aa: ASSPILAALAKNIQY

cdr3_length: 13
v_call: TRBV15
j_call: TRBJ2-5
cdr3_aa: ATSSQGQGGETQY

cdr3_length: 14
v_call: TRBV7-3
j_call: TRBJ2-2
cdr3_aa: ASSFAGTGVNGELF

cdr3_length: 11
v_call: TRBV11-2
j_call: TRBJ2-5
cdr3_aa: ASSRQQQETQY

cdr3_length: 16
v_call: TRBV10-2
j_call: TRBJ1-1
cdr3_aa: ASSELTGPGSSNTEAF

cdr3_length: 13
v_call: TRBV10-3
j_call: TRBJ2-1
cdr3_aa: AIRPRDRSYNEQF

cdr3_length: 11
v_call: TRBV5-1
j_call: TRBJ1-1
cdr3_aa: ASSPDIIAEAF

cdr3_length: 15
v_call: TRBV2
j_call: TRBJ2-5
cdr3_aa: ASTHPRTSGGQETQY

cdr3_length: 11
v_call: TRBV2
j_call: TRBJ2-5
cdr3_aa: ASSDNQRETQY

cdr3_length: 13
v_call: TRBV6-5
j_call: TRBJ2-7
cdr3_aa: ASSYSPGLSYEQY

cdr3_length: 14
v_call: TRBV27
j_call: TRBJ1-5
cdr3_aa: ASSPTTGVPNQPQH

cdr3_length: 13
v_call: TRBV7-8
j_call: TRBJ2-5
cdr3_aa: ASSASGTSWETQY

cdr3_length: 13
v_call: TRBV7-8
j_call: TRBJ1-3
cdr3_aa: ASRPDRNSGNTIY

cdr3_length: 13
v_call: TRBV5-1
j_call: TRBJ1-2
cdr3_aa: ASSLRTGGSDGYT

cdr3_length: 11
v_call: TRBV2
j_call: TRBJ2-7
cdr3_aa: ASKETGTYEQY

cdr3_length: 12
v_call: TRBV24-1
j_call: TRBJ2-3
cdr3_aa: ATSDAGGADTQY

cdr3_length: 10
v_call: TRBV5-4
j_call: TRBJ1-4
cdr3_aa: ATGQPNEKLF

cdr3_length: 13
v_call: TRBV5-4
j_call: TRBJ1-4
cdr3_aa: ASSSGGITNEKLF

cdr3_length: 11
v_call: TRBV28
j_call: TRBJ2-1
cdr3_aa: ASSLGGGLEQF

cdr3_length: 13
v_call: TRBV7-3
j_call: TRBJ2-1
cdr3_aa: ASSSGSGDYNEQF

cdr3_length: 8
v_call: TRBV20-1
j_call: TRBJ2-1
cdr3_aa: SAKGNEQF

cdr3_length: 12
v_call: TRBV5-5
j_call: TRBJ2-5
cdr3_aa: ASSTGQGQETQY

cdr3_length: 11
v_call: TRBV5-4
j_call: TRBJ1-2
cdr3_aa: ASSLETAYGYT

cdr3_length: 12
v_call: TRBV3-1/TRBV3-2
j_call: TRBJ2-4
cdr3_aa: ASSPGTGGYIQY

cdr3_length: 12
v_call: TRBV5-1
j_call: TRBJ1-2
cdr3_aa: ASSLNRDRDGYT

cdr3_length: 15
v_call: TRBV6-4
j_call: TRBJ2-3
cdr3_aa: ASPLLSSGSIGVTQY

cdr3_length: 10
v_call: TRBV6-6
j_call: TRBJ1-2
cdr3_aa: ASTAGGYGYT

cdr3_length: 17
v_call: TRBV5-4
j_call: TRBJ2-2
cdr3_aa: ASSPTRGVRPKNTGELF

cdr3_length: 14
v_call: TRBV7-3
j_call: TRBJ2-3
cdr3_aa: ASGDGTSEDTDTQY

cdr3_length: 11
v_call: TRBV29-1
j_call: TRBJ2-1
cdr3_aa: SVGDRVYNEQF

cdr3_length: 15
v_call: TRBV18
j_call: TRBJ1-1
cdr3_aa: ASSQQPSAGLNFEAF

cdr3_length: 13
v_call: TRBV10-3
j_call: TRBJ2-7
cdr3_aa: AISESGTGDSEQY

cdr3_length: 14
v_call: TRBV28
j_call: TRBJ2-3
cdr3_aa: ASTIAAEDTTDTQY

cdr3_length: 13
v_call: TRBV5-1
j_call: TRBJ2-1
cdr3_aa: ASSREGLEYNEQF

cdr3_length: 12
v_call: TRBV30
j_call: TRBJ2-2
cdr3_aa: AWSESPLQGELF

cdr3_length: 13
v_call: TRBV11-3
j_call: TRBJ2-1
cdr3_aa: ASSPGLAGGYEQF

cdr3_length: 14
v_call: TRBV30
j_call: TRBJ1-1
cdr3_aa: AWRERLGLTNTEAF

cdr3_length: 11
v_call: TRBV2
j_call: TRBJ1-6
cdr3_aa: AGFRVFGSPLH

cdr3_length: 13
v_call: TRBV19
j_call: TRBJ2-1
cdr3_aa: ASSPLAGESTEQF

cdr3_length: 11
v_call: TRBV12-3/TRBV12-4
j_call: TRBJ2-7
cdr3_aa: ASSFRAGYEQY

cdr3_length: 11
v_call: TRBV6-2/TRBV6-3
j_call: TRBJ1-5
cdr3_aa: ASSVQGNQPQH

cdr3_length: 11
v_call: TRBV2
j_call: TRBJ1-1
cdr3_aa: ARPQGGRTEAF

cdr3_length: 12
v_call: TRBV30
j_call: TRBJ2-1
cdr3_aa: AWKGYRDYNEQF